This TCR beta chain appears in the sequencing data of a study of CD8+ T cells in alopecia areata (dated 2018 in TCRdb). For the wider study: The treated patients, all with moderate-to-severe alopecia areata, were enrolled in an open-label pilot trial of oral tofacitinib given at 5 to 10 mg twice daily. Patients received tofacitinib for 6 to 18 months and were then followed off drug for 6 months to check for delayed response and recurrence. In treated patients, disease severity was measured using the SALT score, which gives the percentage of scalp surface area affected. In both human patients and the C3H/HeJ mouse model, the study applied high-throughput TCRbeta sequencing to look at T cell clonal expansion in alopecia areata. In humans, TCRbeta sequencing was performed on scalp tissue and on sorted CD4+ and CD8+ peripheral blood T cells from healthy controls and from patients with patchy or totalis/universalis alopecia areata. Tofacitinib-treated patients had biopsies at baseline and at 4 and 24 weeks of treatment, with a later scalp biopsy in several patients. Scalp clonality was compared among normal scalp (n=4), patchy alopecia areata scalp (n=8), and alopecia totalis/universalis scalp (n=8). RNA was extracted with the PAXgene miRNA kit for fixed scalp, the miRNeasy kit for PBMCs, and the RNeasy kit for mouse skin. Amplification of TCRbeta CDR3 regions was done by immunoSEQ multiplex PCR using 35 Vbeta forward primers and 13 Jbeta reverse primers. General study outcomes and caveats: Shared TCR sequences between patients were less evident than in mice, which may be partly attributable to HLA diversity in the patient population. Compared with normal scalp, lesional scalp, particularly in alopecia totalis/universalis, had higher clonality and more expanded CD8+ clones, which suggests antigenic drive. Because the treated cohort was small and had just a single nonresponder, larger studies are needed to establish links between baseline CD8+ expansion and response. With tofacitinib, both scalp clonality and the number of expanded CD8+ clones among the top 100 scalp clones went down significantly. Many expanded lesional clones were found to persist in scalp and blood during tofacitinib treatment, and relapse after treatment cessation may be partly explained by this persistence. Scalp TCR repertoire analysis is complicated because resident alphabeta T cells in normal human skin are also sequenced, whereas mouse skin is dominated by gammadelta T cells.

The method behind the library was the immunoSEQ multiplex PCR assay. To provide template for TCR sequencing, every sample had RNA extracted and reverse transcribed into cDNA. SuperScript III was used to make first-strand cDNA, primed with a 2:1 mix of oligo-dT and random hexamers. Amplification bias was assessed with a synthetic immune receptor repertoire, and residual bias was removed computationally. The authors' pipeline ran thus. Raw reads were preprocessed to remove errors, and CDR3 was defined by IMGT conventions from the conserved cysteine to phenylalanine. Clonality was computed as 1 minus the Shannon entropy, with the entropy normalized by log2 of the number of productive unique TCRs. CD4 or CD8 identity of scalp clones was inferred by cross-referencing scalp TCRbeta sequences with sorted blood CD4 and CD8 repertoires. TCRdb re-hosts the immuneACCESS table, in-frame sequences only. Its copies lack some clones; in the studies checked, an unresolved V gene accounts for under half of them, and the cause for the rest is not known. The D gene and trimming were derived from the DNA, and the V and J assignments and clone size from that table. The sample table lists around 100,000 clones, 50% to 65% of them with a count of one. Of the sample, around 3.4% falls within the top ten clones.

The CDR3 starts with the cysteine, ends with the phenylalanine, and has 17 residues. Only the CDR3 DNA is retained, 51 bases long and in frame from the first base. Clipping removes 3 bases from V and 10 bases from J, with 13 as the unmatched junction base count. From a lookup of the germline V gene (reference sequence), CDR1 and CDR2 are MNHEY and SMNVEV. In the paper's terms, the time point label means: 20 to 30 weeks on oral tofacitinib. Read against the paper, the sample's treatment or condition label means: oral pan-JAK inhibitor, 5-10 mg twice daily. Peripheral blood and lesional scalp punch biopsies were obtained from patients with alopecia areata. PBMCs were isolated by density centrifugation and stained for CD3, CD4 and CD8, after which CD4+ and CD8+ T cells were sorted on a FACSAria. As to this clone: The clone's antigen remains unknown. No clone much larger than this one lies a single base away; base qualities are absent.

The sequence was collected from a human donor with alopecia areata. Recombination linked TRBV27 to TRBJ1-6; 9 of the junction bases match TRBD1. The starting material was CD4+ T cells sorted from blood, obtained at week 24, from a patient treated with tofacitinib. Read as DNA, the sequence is TGTGCCAGCAGTTTGAGAACGACCGGGACAGGGAGCTCACCCCTCCACTTT. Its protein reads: CASSLRTTGTGSSPLHF.